A selection of T cell receptor beta chains follows, all from one sample in a study of OX40 agonist ivuxolimab in advanced cancers. The data were produced by immunoSEQ multiplex PCR, yet TCRdb's version contains in-frame clones alone and is incomplete. The sample lists tens of thousands of clones; approximately 86% were seen once. The material was CD4+ or CD8+ T cells sorted from blood, obtained in a trial of the OX40 agonist ivuxolimab. These TCRs come from an adult with an advanced solid tumor such as melanoma, head and neck, liver or kidney cancer. Both conserved end residues are part of each CDR3. Each record gives: CDR3 DNA, CDR3 protein, J gene, D gene, V gene, clone size. D genes are given only for firm matches. Size tells how often a clone was seen (once, few, many) or the class of an expanded clone, and some rows leave it out.

DNA: TGTGCCAGCAGTTCCGGGACCAGGGCTGTGAACACCGGGGAGCTGTTTTTT
CDR3: CASSSGTRAVNTGELFF
J: TRBJ2-2
D: NA
V: TRBV28
size: few

DNA: TGTGCCAGCAGCCCCTGGGGAGGGGACTCTGGAAACACCATATATTTT
CDR3: CASSPWGGDSGNTIYF
J: TRBJ1-3
D: NA
V: TRBV14
size: NA

DNA: TGTGCCAGCAGCTTAAGCGGGGGCGGGGAGTACTTC
CDR3: CASSLSGGGEYF
J: TRBJ2-4
D: TRBD2
V: TRBV7-9
size: NA

DNA: TGCGCCAGCAGCCGCTTGGGGGACAGGGGTGAACATGAGCAGTTCTTC
CDR3: CASSRLGDRGEHEQFF
J: TRBJ2-1
D: TRBD1
V: TRBV4-3
size: NA

DNA: TGTGCCAGCAGCTTTAGTTTTGCGGAGCAGTACTTC
CDR3: CASSFSFAEQYF
J: TRBJ2-7
D: NA
V: TRBV13
size: few

DNA: TGTGCCAGCAGCTACCAAGAGACCCAGTACTTC
CDR3: CASSYQETQYF
J: TRBJ2-5
D: NA
V: TRBV7-2
size: NA

DNA: TGCGCCAGCAGCTTGGCGGGGCAGGGGGCTGAAGCTTTCTTT
CDR3: CASSLAGQGAEAFF
J: TRBJ1-1
D: TRBD1
V: TRBV5-1
size: NA

DNA: TGTGCCAGCTCACCACCCGGGATCCGTGGGGCCAACGTCCTGACTTTC
CDR3: CASSPPGIRGANVLTF
J: TRBJ2-6
D: NA
V: TRBV18
size: NA

DNA: TGTGCCAGCAGTGGAACGGGAGCCGAGCAGTTCTTC
CDR3: CASSGTGAEQFF
J: TRBJ2-1
D: NA
V: TRBV27
size: few

DNA: TGTGCCATCAGTGAAGAGGGAGGATCGTATGAGCAGTTCTTC
CDR3: CAISEEGGSYEQFF
J: TRBJ2-1
D: NA
V: TRBV10-3
size: once

DNA: TGTGCCACCAGCAAGGGGACTAGCGGAACTTACAATGAGCAGTTCTTC
CDR3: CATSKGTSGTYNEQFF
J: TRBJ2-1
D: TRBD2
V: TRBV15
size: NA

DNA: TGTGCCAGCAGACCGGGACAGGGGAATAATGAGCAGTTCTTC
CDR3: CASRPGQGNNEQFF
J: TRBJ2-1
D: TRBD1
V: TRBV2
size: NA

DNA: TGTGCCTGGCCGGACAGGGGGGAGCTGTTTTTT
CDR3: CAWPDRGELFF
J: TRBJ2-2
D: TRBD1
V: TRBV30
size: NA

DNA: TGTGCCACCAGCAGAACCCGGGGGGCGGGCCAGCCCCAGCATTTT
CDR3: CATSRTRGAGQPQHF
J: TRBJ1-5
D: NA
V: TRBV15
size: NA

DNA: TGTGCCAGCAGCCCCAGGAGCGGGAGAAATATTTACGAGCAGTACTTC
CDR3: CASSPRSGRNIYEQYF
J: TRBJ2-7
D: TRBD2
V: TRBV7-9
size: once

DNA: TGTGCCAGAAGATTGAAGGGGGACTTGGGCACAGATACGCAGTATTTT
CDR3: CARRLKGDLGTDTQYF
J: TRBJ2-3
D: NA
V: TRBV27
size: few

DNA: TGTGCCAGCAGTGACATGACAGGCTCCTACAATGAGCAGTTCTTC
CDR3: CASSDMTGSYNEQFF
J: TRBJ2-1
D: NA
V: TRBV6-1
size: NA

DNA: TGTGCCAGCAGCTTACAGATGGGACCGAGAGAGACCCAGTACTTC
CDR3: CASSLQMGPRETQYF
J: TRBJ2-5
D: NA
V: TRBV7-8
size: NA

DNA: TGTGCCATCAGTACAACAGGGGAGGGAGATCAGCCCCAGCATTTT
CDR3: CAISTTGEGDQPQHF
J: TRBJ1-5
D: TRBD1
V: TRBV10-3
size: NA

DNA: TGTGCCAGCAGCTTACTAGCGGGAGTGGAGACCCAGTACTTC
CDR3: CASSLLAGVETQYF
J: TRBJ2-5
D: TRBD2
V: TRBV7-9
size: NA

DNA: TGTGCCAGCGAACGGCGGGAGGTGGGCATTCAGTACTTC
CDR3: CASERREVGIQYF
J: TRBJ2-4
D: TRBD2
V: TRBV5-8
size: once

DNA: TGCGCCAGCAGCTTGGAAGGACAGGGGGTCGAGCAGTACTTC
CDR3: CASSLEGQGVEQYF
J: TRBJ2-7
D: TRBD1
V: TRBV5-1
size: NA

DNA: TGTGCCAGCAGCTTAGCAACAGACGGCTACGAGCAGTACTTC
CDR3: CASSLATDGYEQYF
J: TRBJ2-7
D: NA
V: TRBV7-9
size: NA

DNA: TGTGCCACTTCATATGGGGACACTGAAGCTTTCTTT
CDR3: CATSYGDTEAFF
J: TRBJ1-1
D: NA
V: TRBV19
size: few

DNA: TGTGCCAGCAGCGTAGGGCTAGCGGGAGGCTCCGGCGAGCAGTACTTC
CDR3: CASSVGLAGGSGEQYF
J: TRBJ2-7
D: TRBD2
V: TRBV9
size: NA

DNA: TGTGCCAGTAGTATCAGAAAGGGACTAGGGGAGACCCAGTACTTC
CDR3: CASSIRKGLGETQYF
J: TRBJ2-5
D: TRBD2
V: TRBV19
size: NA

DNA: TGTGCCAGCAGCTTGGGAGCGAACACCGGGGAGCTGTTTTTT
CDR3: CASSLGANTGELFF
J: TRBJ2-2
D: NA
V: TRBV7-9
size: NA

DNA: TGCGCCAGCAGCCAAATGGAGAGAGAGACCCAGTACTTC
CDR3: CASSQMERETQYF
J: TRBJ2-5
D: NA
V: TRBV4-1
size: NA

DNA: TGTGCCAGCAGCCTCTCGCGGGATACCTACGAGCAGTACTTC
CDR3: CASSLSRDTYEQYF
J: TRBJ2-7
D: NA
V: TRBV5-4
size: NA

DNA: TGTGCCAGCCTAGGGGGCTCAACCTCCTACGAGCAGTACTTC
CDR3: CASLGGSTSYEQYF
J: TRBJ2-7
D: TRBD1
V: TRBV6-6
size: once

DNA: TGTGCCAGCTACCGACCCTCGTATAGCAATCAGCCCCAGCATTTT
CDR3: CASYRPSYSNQPQHF
J: TRBJ1-5
D: NA
V: TRBV28
size: NA

DNA: TGTGCCATCAGTGAGGGGCCGCTTGAGCAGTTCTTC
CDR3: CAISEGPLEQFF
J: TRBJ2-1
D: NA
V: TRBV10-3
size: once

DNA: TGTGCCAGCAGCGGGACTACTCAAGAGACCCAGTACTTC
CDR3: CASSGTTQETQYF
J: TRBJ2-5
D: TRBD2
V: TRBV6-6
size: once